These 24 T cell receptor beta chains originate from one sample sequenced in a study of blood T cell repertoires in COVID-19. TCRdb keeps only in-frame clones here, not all; method: immunoSEQ multiplex PCR. The table includes 250,000 to 350,000 clones, 80% to 85% detected once. The material sequenced was peripheral blood. These receptors came from a person aged 70 to 80 with COVID-19, enrolled during active disease.

J is TRBJ2-3 and V is TRBV27, with 7 positions matching TRBD2. Germline lookup yields CDR1 MNHEY and CDR2 SMNVEV (reference sequence). Trimming took 7 bases from V and 3 from J; bases not matched to a gene: 7. There are 14 residues in the CDR3. DNA for the CDR3: TGTGCCAGCAACAAACTGGGGGGGACAGATACGCAGTATTTT. It yields the protein CASNKLGGTDTQYF.

V usage is TRBV19 and J usage is TRBJ2-1, with D perhaps TRBD1 (7 bases). Deletions cut 5 bases from V and 7 bases from J, with 15 bases between. The germline CDR1 and CDR2 sequences are LNHDA and SQIVND (reference sequence). There are 14 residues in the CDR3. CDR3: CASSARGRRNEQFF. The CDR3 coding sequence is TGTGCCAGTAGTGCCAGGGGGAGGCGAAATGAGCAGTTCTTC.

This clone showed up just once. At the DNA level, this CDR3 is encoded by other sequences in the same sample as well. This chain connects TRBV7-3 to TRBJ2-3; 8 positions agree with TRBD2. Germline values: CDR1 SGHTA, CDR2 FQGTGA. J gave up 2 bases and V 5 bases, and 3 bases lay outside the gene matches. The CDR3 is made up of 14 amino acids. For the CDR3, the DNA is TGTGCCAGCAGCCCCGGACTAGCCACAGATACGCAGTATTTT. Protein: CASSPGLATDTQYF.

The chain is built from TRBV5-1 and TRBJ2-1, with D unclear. CDR3 length: 12 residues. Germline CDR1 and CDR2: SGHRS and YFSETQ. V was cut by 0 bases and J by 13 bases, with 11 bases left in between. The CDR3 is CASSLAVPEQFF. In DNA, the CDR3 is TGCGCCAGCAGCTTGGCGGTCCCCGAACAGTTCTTC.

This clone occurred a few times. This chain connects TRBV19 to TRBJ1-1; 10 nucleotides line up with TRBD1. V lost 5 bases to trimming and J lost 4 bases; unmatched junction nucleotides: 4. The CDR3 has 14 residues. Germline-derived CDR1 and CDR2 are LNHDA and SQIVND (reference sequence). In DNA form, the CDR3 reads TGTGCCAGTAGTGCCAGGACAGGGGGCACTGAAGCTTTCTTT. It translates to CASSARTGGTEAFF.

V usage is TRBV7-9 and J usage is TRBJ1-2; D is undetermined. V lost 1 base, J lost 4 bases, and 10 bases lay in between. CDR1 and CDR2 from the germline V gene are SEHNR and FQNEAQ (reference sequence). The CDR3 totals 14 residues. The CDR3 protein is CASSLGPSGYGYTF. As DNA, the CDR3 is TGTGCCAGCAGCTTAGGTCCGTCGGGCTATGGCTACACCTTC. The full variable domain, its missing parts supplied by reference TRBV7-9 and TRBJ1-2, is DTGVSQNPRHKITKRGQNVTFRCDPISEHNRLYWYRQTLGQGPEFLTYFQNEAQLEKSRLLSDRFSAERPKGSFSTLEIQRTEQGDSAMYLCASSLGPSGYGYTFGSGTRLTVV.

The V gene is TRBV13, the J gene TRBJ2-6; 7 nucleotides line up with TRBD1. Germline CDR1 is PRHDT and CDR2 is FYEKMQ (reference sequence). CDR3 length: 16 amino acids. The V gene end was trimmed by 5 bases and the J gene end by 0 bases; junction bases not matched to a gene: 4. CDR3 region: CASSDRANSGANVLTF. CDR3 nucleotide sequence: TGTGCCAGCAGCGACAGGGCCAACTCTGGGGCCAACGTCCTGACTTTC.

This clone has a count of ten or more. The chain links TRBV2 to TRBJ2-5, with 8 bases lining up with TRBD1. This CDR3 spans 13 amino acids. Germline loops: CDR1 SNHLY, CDR2 FYNNEI. V trimming: 6 bases; J trimming: 5 bases; junction bases outside the gene matches: 5. CDR3 in DNA: TGTGCCAGCAGAGGGACAGGAACGGAGACCCAGTACTTC. This sequence encodes CASRGTGTETQYF.

This chain uses TRBV19 with TRBJ1-2; D gene ambiguous. Germline-derived CDR1 and CDR2 are LNHDA and SQIVND (reference sequence). Trimming stripped 5 bases from V and 4 bases from J, with 20 bases between. The CDR3 spans 16 residues. In DNA form, the CDR3 reads TGTGCCAGTAGTCCGGCATCTTTCGGGGTTCGCTATGGCTACACCTTC. Encoded protein: CASSPASFGVRYGYTF.

V is TRBV5-4 and J is TRBJ1-2, with D hard to call. Per the germline V gene, CDR1 is SGHNT and CDR2 is YYREEE (reference sequence). With 0 bases removed from V and 8 bases from J, the gap between germline ends came to 11 bases. This CDR3 has 13 amino acids. The CDR3, as DNA: TGTGCCAGCAGCTTGGGCCCCAATCGGGGCTACACCTTC. Protein sequence: CASSLGPNRGYTF.

The chain's CDR3 is CASSPRQGAVDNEQFF. CDR3 bases: TGTGCCAGCAGCCCTCGACAGGGGGCTGTCGACAATGAGCAGTTCTTC. The chain links TRBV7-3 to TRBJ2-1; 10 nucleotides align to TRBD1. V gave up 5 bases and J gave up 5 bases; unmatched junction bases: 9. Per germline, CDR1 SGHTA and CDR2 FQGTGA. There are 16 residues in the CDR3.

The chain has TRBV5-1 and TRBJ2-7; 8 nucleotides agree with TRBD1. V lost 6 bases, J lost 4 bases, and 12 bases stayed unmatched. This CDR3 region has 15 residues. Germline-derived CDR1 and CDR2 are SGHRS and YFSETQ. The CDR3 region is CASNLGQGGVYEQYF. CDR3 coding DNA: TGCGCCAGCAACTTAGGACAGGGCGGGGTATACGAGCAGTACTTC.

The chain is built from TRBV5-6 and TRBJ1-5; D possibly corresponds to TRBD1 (5 bases). V gave up 5 bases and J gave up 7 bases, with 13 bases separating them. CDR1 is SGHDT and CDR2 is YYEEEE in the germline V gene. There are 13 residues in the CDR3. The CDR3 is CASSLGVDQPQHF. The CDR3 nucleotides read TGTGCCAGCAGTTTAGGGGTAGACCAGCCCCAGCATTTT.

This clone was counted between two and nine times. The V gene is TRBV6-5, the J gene TRBJ1-5; D is uncertain. This CDR3 contains 15 residues. Germline V gene sequence: CDR1 MNHEY, CDR2 SVGAGI. V was shortened by 10 bases and J by 4 bases, with 20 bases between the two germline ends. This chain's CDR3 is CATAKAGLSNQPQHF. CDR3 bases: TGTGCCACCGCAAAGGCGGGCTTGTCGAATCAGCCCCAGCATTTT.

This chain joins TRBV27 and TRBJ1-6; D might be TRBD1 (6 bases). CDR3 length equals 18 residues. Trimming removed 7 bases from V and 0 bases from J, with 19 bases in between. Per the germline V gene, CDR1 is MNHEY and CDR2 is SMNVEV (reference sequence). CDR3 sequence (DNA): TGTGCCAGCACCCCCGGAGGACAGTTAAGCTCCTATAATTCACCCCTCCACTTT. This translates into CASTPGGQLSSYNSPLHF.

This chain connects TRBV6-5 to TRBJ2-2, with D unclear. The CDR3 consists of 15 residues. Trimming cost V 6 bases and J 9 bases, with 20 bases left between them. Germline loops: CDR1 MNHEY, CDR2 SVGAGI. CDR3 amino acids: CASSYELTAARELFF. For the CDR3, the DNA is TGTGCCAGCAGCTACGAACTGACCGCGGCGCGGGAGCTGTTTTTT.

The rearrangement links TRBV6-1 to TRBJ1-6; the D is unclear. V shed 3 bases and J shed 9 bases, with 6 bases lying between them. CDR1 and CDR2 from the germline V gene are MNHNS and SASEGT. The CDR3 covers 12 residues. In nucleotides, the CDR3 is TGTGCCAGCAGTGATTGGAGTTCACCCCTCCACTTT. Encoded protein: CASSDWSSPLHF.

This chain uses TRBV12-3 or TRBV12-4 with TRBJ2-3; D is possibly TRBD1 (5 bases). The CDR3 contains 13 residues. V was trimmed by 6 bases and J by 6 bases, leaving 13 bases between them. The CDR3 nucleotides are TGTGCCAGCAGAATGGTGGGGCGGGATACGCAGTATTTT. Translated: CASRMVGRDTQYF.

The V call is TRBV28, the J call TRBJ1-3, with unresolved D. Trimming took 3 bases from V and 4 from J, leaving 7 bases between them. CDR1 MDHEN and CDR2 SYDVKM come from the germline V gene. The CDR3 is made up of 13 amino acids. This CDR3 reads CASSFGVGNTIYF. The CDR3 DNA follows: TGTGCCAGCAGTTTCGGGGTAGGAAACACCATATATTTT.

The genes are TRBV27 and TRBJ1-4; TRBD1 matches 9 bases. The J segment lost 3 bases and the V segment lost 6 bases, leaving 8 bases of the junction unmatched. This CDR3 contains 16 residues. Germline V gives CDR1 MNHEY, CDR2 SMNVEV (reference sequence). CDR3: CASSFLGTGSNEKLFF. CDR3 sequence (DNA): TGTGCCAGCAGCTTTCTCGGGACAGGGTCTAATGAAAAACTGTTTTTT.

The chain carries TRBV11-2 and TRBJ1-2; D is possibly TRBD1 (6 bases). The CDR3 is 14 amino acids. CDR1 is SGHAT and CDR2 is FQNNGV in the germline V gene. Trimming cost V 3 bases and J 4 bases, with 12 bases left between them. CDR3 residues: CASSFAPGAYGYTF. Written as DNA, the CDR3 is TGTGCCAGCAGCTTTGCCCCAGGGGCCTATGGCTACACCTTC.

The rearrangement uses TRBV5-4 and TRBJ2-3; 9 bases fit TRBD2. J was trimmed by 8 bases and V by 4 bases; bases with no gene match: 14. Germline assignment: CDR1 SGHNT and CDR2 YYREEE (reference sequence). This CDR3 comprises 16 residues. Here the CDR3 DNA reads TGTGCCAGCAGCGCTGGTAGCGGGGGCCGCTTTGGTACGCAGTATTTT. Encoded protein: CASSAGSGGRFGTQYF.

This clone was counted a single time. The CDR3 loop reads CASCGDLNSPLHF. CDR3 nucleotide sequence: TGTGCCAGCTGCGGGGACCTTAATTCACCCCTCCACTTT. The V call is TRBV6-5, the J call TRBJ1-6; weak D call: TRBD1 (5 bases). V was shortened by 8 bases and J by 6 bases, with 11 bases between the two germline ends. Germline CDR1 and CDR2: MNHEY and SVGAGI. CDR3 length: 13 residues.

The V call is TRBV15, the J call TRBJ1-3; D possibly corresponds to TRBD1 (6 bases). The CDR3 has 15 amino acids. Germline-derived CDR1 and CDR2 are LNHNV and YYDKDF (reference sequence). Trimming removed 1 base at V and 3 bases at J, with 10 bases between. CDR3 sequence reads: CATSRGNRVGNTIYF. For the CDR3, the DNA is TGTGCCACCAGCAGAGGCAACAGGGTTGGAAACACCATATATTTT.